This T cell receptor beta chain came from a study of T cells in localized non-small cell lung cancer. The CDR3 contains 13 residues. Germline CDR1 and CDR2: SGHAT and FQNNGV. V gave up 5 bases and J gave up 5 bases, with 9 bases separating them. Some clones are missing from TCRdb's copy, which holds only in-frame ones; the method was immunoSEQ multiplex PCR. The repertoire has tens of thousands of clones, about 91% of them found once; the top ten carry around 14%. Study results and limitations: For the top 100 tumor clones, a median around 61 also appeared in adjacent lung. Higher blood T cell density tracked longer overall survival. Sequencing was restricted to one tumor region; therefore, heterogeneity remains possible. Highest T cell clonality was seen in uninvolved adjacent lung, surpassing that measured in tumor.

With regard to this clone: What it binds is unknown.

Sequencing was performed on peripheral blood, taken before any cancer treatment. The rearrangement links TRBV11-2 to TRBJ1-4; D uncertain. The receptor was derived from a man aged 35-69 years with stage I squamous cell lung carcinoma. The CDR3: CASSPWQNEKLFF. The CDR3 bases are TGTGCCAGCAGCCCGTGGCAGAATGAAAAACTGTTTTTT.